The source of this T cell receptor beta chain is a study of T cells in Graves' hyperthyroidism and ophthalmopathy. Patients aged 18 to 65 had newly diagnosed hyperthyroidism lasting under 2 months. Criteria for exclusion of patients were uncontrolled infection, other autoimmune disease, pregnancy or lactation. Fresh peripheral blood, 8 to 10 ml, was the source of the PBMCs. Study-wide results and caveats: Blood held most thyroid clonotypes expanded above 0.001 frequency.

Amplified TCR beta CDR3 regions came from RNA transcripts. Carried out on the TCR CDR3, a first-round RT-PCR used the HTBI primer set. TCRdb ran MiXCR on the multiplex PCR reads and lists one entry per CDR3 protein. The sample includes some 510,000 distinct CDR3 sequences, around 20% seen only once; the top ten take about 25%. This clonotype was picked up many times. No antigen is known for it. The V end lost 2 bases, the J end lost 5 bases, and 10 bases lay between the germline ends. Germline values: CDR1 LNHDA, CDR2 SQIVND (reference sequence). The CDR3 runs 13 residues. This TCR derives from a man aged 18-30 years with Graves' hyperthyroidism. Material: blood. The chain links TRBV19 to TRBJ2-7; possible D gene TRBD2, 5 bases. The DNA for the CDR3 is TGTGCCAGTAGTATAACCAGCGGAGACGAGCAGTACTTC. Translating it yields CASSITSGDEQYF. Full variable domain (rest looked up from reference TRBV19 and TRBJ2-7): DGGITQSPKYLFRKEGQNVTLSCEQNLNHDAMYWYRQDPGQGLRLIYYSQIVNDFQKGDIAEGYSVSREKKESFPLTVTSAQKNPTAFYLCASSITSGDEQYFGPGTRLTVT.